The 8 T cell receptor beta chains below were found in one sample sequenced in a study of OX40 agonist ivuxolimab in advanced cancers. Sequenced by immunoSEQ multiplex PCR; TCRdb stores in-frame clones only, minus some. This table holds 54,000 or so clones, approximately 80% found once. The sequencing here drew on CD4+ or CD8+ T cells sorted from blood, taken in a trial of the OX40 agonist ivuxolimab. These receptor sequences come from an adult with an advanced solid tumor such as melanoma, head and neck, liver or kidney cancer.

This chain connects TRBV25-1 to TRBJ2-7; TRBD2 agrees at 12 bases. V lost 6 bases and J lost 5; bases outside the gene matches: 8. The germline V gene encodes CDR1 MGHDK and CDR2 SYGVNS. CDR3 length equals 15 residues. The CDR3 DNA reads as TGTGCCAGCAGCTTAAGACTAGCGGGAGCAAACGAGCAGTACTTC. It yields the protein CASSLRLAGANEQYF.

This clone was observed a handful of times. The rearrangement joins TRBV28 to TRBJ1-5; TRBD1 might be the D (6 bases). There are 13 residues in the CDR3. In germline, CDR1 is MDHEN, CDR2 SYDVKM. The ends were cut back, 6 bases at V and 3 bases at J, with 9 bases in the middle. The CDR3 sequence is CASSRGDNQPQHF. DNA of the CDR3: TGTGCCAGCAGCAGGGGAGACAATCAGCCCCAGCATTTT.

The CDR3 loop reads CASSPLISQGRRSTEAFF. DNA for the CDR3: TGTGCCAGCTCACCACTCATTAGCCAGGGGCGCAGGAGCACTGAAGCTTTCTTT. The gene calls are TRBV18 and TRBJ1-1; D may be TRBD1 (6 bases). The CDR3 consists of 18 residues. Germline CDR1 is KGHSH and CDR2 is LQKENI. Deletions cut 1 base from V and 4 bases from J, with 22 bases between.

In its sample, this clone was seen many times. The V and J genes are TRBV12-5 and TRBJ2-3, with a tentative D call TRBD2 (6 bases). Germline V gives CDR1 LGHNT, CDR2 FRNRAP. Trimming pared 1 base from V and 2 bases from J, leaving 7 bases between. The CDR3 is 14 amino acids. The CDR3 nucleotides read TGTGCTAGTGGTTTGGGCGGGGACACAGATACGCAGTATTTT. This gives the protein CASGLGGDTDTQYF.

The rearrangement joins TRBV2 to TRBJ2-7; D may be TRBD1 or TRBD2 (5 bases each). The CDR3 runs 19 residues. Trimming removed 2 bases from V and 0 bases from J, with 23 bases in between. The germline V gene encodes CDR1 SNHLY and CDR2 FYNNEI. CDR3 DNA: TGTGCCAGCAGTGAATCAGGTCTCGGGCAGGGACCCCTCTCCTACGAGCAGTACTTC. This sequence encodes CASSESGLGQGPLSYEQYF.

The V gene is TRBV28, the J gene TRBJ1-1; D might be TRBD1 (6 bases). Trimming took 3 bases from V and 8 from J, leaving 13 bases between them. Germline lookup yields CDR1 MDHEN and CDR2 SYDVKM. The CDR3 sequence is 13 residues long. The CDR3 spells CASSFTGAGEAFF. In DNA form, the CDR3 reads TGTGCCAGCAGTTTCACGGGGGCAGGAGAAGCTTTCTTT.

The V gene is TRBV2, the J gene TRBJ1-4; 7 bases are a match to TRBD1. V lost 4 bases, J lost 11 bases, and 7 bases stayed unmatched. Germline CDR1 SNHLY, CDR2 FYNNEI. CDR3 length: 13 amino acids. The CDR3 loop is CASSVEAQGKLFF. CDR3 DNA: TGTGCCAGCAGTGTAGAGGCACAGGGGAAACTGTTTTTT.

The chain joins TRBV6-1 to TRBJ2-1, with D perhaps matching TRBD2 (6 bases). Per the germline V gene, CDR1 is MNHNS and CDR2 is SASEGT. Trimming took 2 bases from V and 2 from J, leaving 13 bases between them. There are 16 residues in the CDR3. CDR3 sequence: CASSEPIAATYNEQFF. The DNA of the CDR3 is TGTGCCAGCAGTGAACCTATAGCGGCCACCTACAATGAGCAGTTCTTC.